The T cell receptor beta chain under discussion was sequenced for a study of T cell responses to AZD1222 COVID-19 vaccine. On the study more broadly: Second doses were pooled across both intervals (about 4 or about 12 weeks). Study-wide findings and caveats: Donors were chiefly white British, with a greater number of females, and clonal diversity was perhaps underestimated. Compared with day 0, the breadth and depth of the Spike-specific TCR repertoire rose significantly after two doses of AZD1222. At baseline, seropositivity was found in only a handful of AZD1222 recipients.

With regard to this clone: The target antigen is unknown.

Assay: immunoSEQ multiplex PCR; the TCRdb copy retains only in-frame clones and omits some. The data contain 80,000 to 95,000 clones, around 80% of them seen just once; the ten biggest clones take up around a fifth. The receptor was derived from an adult in good health. The sample in question was peripheral blood, obtained on day 0 of AZD1222 vaccination.

CDR3 in DNA: TGTGCCACCAGCAGAGAGACCCTGGGACTAGCGGGAGAAAATGAGGATGGCACAGATACGCAGTATTTT. Protein sequence: CATSRETLGLAGENEDGTDTQYF. This chain joins TRBV15 and TRBJ2-3, with 14 bases identical to TRBD2. The trim removed 0 bases at V and 1 base at J, leaving 18 bases unmatched. The CDR3 extends over 23 amino acids. CDR1 and CDR2 from the germline V gene are LNHNV and YYDKDF (reference sequence).